This T cell receptor (beta chain) was identified during a study of blood T cell repertoires in COVID-19. The wider study: Both acute and convalescent COVID-19 samples were obtained from the United States, Italy and Spain.

In the authors' workflow: Amplified reference gene primers provided the basis for estimating nucleated cell counts. TCRdb's table, derived via immunoSEQ multiplex PCR, lists solely in-frame clones and lacks some. The V and J calls and the clone size are those of that table, but D and trimming were determined from the DNA. This table has 180,000 or so clones, about 82% appearing once. Per germline, CDR1 LNHDA and CDR2 SQIVND (reference sequence). This CDR3 spans 17 amino acids. V lost 1 base to trimming and J lost 4 bases; unmatched junction nucleotides: 10. Enrollees, roughly 18 to 90 years old, lived in 24 US areas.

The J gene is TRBJ1-1, the V gene TRBV19, with 9 bases identical to TRBD1. Sequenced input: PBMCs or T cells enriched from blood (not recorded which). The sequence was obtained from a man aged 35 to 55 with acute COVID-19. In nucleotides, the CDR3 is TGTGCCAGTAGTATAGGACAACAGGGGGCGCGAGTCACTGAAGCTTTCTTT. This sequence encodes CASSIGQQGARVTEAFF.